Following are 14 T cell receptor beta chains from one sample sequenced in a study of blood T cell repertoires in COVID-19. Using immunoSEQ multiplex PCR, the repertoire was profiled, and TCRdb retains in-frame clones only, with some absent. This table has about 80,000 clones, 70% to 80% appearing once. The sequenced sample was peripheral blood. These receptor sequences come from a man in his 70s with active or convalescent COVID-19.

The chain joins TRBV7-3 to TRBJ1-6; no reliable D call. The CDR3 consists of 16 residues. Germline-derived CDR1 and CDR2 are SGHTA and FQGTGA. V was cut by 5 bases and J by 15 bases, with 26 bases left in between. The CDR3 is CASSPAILSPSSGLHF. The CDR3, as DNA: TGTGCCAGCAGCCCAGCAATTCTTTCCCCTTCGTCGGGCCTCCACTTT.

The chain couples TRBV14 to TRBJ1-4; D possibly corresponds to TRBD1 (6 bases). There are 15 residues in the CDR3. Germline V gene lookup returns CDR1 SGHDN and CDR2 FVKESK. The ends were cut back, 3 bases at V and 7 bases at J, with 15 bases in the middle. The CDR3 DNA is TGTGCCAGCAGCCATAACACAGGGAAAGGTGAAAAACTGTTTTTT. Encoded protein: CASSHNTGKGEKLFF.

The rearrangement joins TRBV19 to TRBJ2-7, with TRBD1 as a possible D gene (6 bases). V lost 5 bases to trimming and J lost 3 bases, with 14 bases between them. Germline values: CDR1 LNHDA, CDR2 SQIVND (reference sequence). This CDR3 contains 14 residues. CDR3 sequence: CASSRDTALYEQYF. For the CDR3, the DNA is TGTGCCAGTAGTCGGGACACTGCTCTCTACGAGCAGTACTTC.

In its sample, this clone was seen once. The chain employs TRBV5-1 and TRBJ1-3; D is perhaps TRBD1 (5 bases). This CDR3 region has 16 residues. Per the germline V gene, CDR1 is SGHRS and CDR2 is YFSETQ. Trimming took off 0 bases at V and 0 bases at J, with 10 bases between the two ends. In DNA form, the CDR3 reads TGCGCCAGCAGCTTGGCCCCAGGGATCTCTGGAAACACCATATATTTT. Protein: CASSLAPGISGNTIYF. Complete variable domain (other parts from reference TRBV5-1 and TRBJ1-3): KAGVTQTPRYLIKTRGQQVTLSCSPISGHRSVSWYQQTPGQGLQFLFEYFSETQRNKGNFPGRFSGRQFSNSRSEMNVSTLELGDSALYLCASSLAPGISGNTIYFGEGSWLTVV.

This chain connects TRBV27 to TRBJ2-3, with a possible D match to TRBD1 (5 bases). CDR3 length: 14 amino acids. The ends were cut back, 1 base at V and 1 base at J, with 6 bases in the middle. Germline V gene data show CDR1 as MNHEY and CDR2 as SMNVEV (reference sequence). The CDR3: CASSLLGGTDTQYF. The CDR3 DNA is TGTGCCAGCAGTTTATTAGGGGGCACAGATACGCAGTATTTT.

This clone was counted a few times. The rearrangement uses TRBV7-3 and TRBJ1-4; tentatively, D is TRBD1 (6 bases). The germline V and J ends were trimmed by 5 bases and 8 bases, with 18 bases remaining between them. CDR1 and CDR2 (germline): SGHTA, FQGTGA. The CDR3 has 15 amino acids. In DNA form, the CDR3 reads TGTGCCAGCAGCCCCACCCCCTCCAGGGGCGAAAAACTGTTTTTT. Translated, it gives CASSPTPSRGEKLFF. The full variable domain, rest sourced from reference TRBV7-3 and TRBJ1-4, is GAGVSQTPSNKVTEKGKYVELRCDPISGHTALYWYRQSLGQGPEFLIYFQGTGAADDSGLPNDRFFAVRPEGSVSTLKIQRTERGDSAVYLCASSPTPSRGEKLFFGSGTQLSVL.

This chain uses TRBV18 with TRBJ2-7, with 8 bases fitting TRBD1. Germline CDR1 KGHSH, CDR2 LQKENI. CDR3 length: 13 amino acids. V shed 3 bases, J shed 7 bases, and the junction held 5 bases outside the gene matches. The CDR3 here is CASSPTGAWEQYF. CDR3 bases: TGTGCCAGCTCACCGACAGGGGCTTGGGAGCAGTACTTC.

This chain connects TRBV7-9 to TRBJ2-7; D call uncertain. CDR1 and CDR2 (germline): SEHNR, FQNEAQ (reference sequence). The CDR3 is 15 amino acids. Trimming removed 6 bases at V and 2 bases at J, with 17 bases between. CDR3 loop: CASRLKSNLPYEQYF. CDR3 in DNA: TGTGCCAGCAGGTTAAAGTCCAATCTACCCTACGAGCAGTACTTC.

This clone appeared once. Possible read error: a much larger clone is one base away. The chain couples TRBV6-1 to TRBJ2-6; D is undetermined. The ends were cut back, 5 bases at V and 2 bases at J, with 4 bases in the middle. The CDR3 is made up of 13 amino acids. In germline, CDR1 is MNHNS, CDR2 SASEGT. CDR3 loop: CASSPPGANVLTF. The CDR3 DNA sequence: TGTGCCAGCAGTCCTCCTGGGGCCAACGTCCTGACTTTC.

This clone was counted a single time. The rearrangement links TRBV28 to TRBJ2-1; 9 bases match TRBD2. V lost 5 bases to trimming and J lost 7 bases; unmatched junction nucleotides: 6. CDR1 and CDR2 (germline): MDHEN, SYDVKM. The CDR3 has 14 amino acids. The CDR3 sequence: CASSSGSGGNEQFF. The DNA of the CDR3 is TGTGCCAGCAGTAGTGGCAGCGGGGGGAATGAGCAGTTCTTC.

This chain joins TRBV5-4 and TRBJ2-1, with D possibly matching TRBD1 (7 bases). This CDR3 has 15 residues. Trimming took 6 bases from V and 4 from J, leaving 17 bases between them. Germline V gives CDR1 SGHNT, CDR2 YYREEE (reference sequence). Written as DNA, the CDR3 is TGTGCCAGCACAACTTACCAGGGGGGATACAATGAGCAGTTCTTC. Residues: CASTTYQGGYNEQFF.

The rearrangement uses TRBV28 and TRBJ1-5; 9 nucleotides line up with TRBD1. CDR3 size: 15 residues. J gave up 6 bases and V 5 bases, and 8 bases lay outside the gene matches. Germline assignment: CDR1 MDHEN and CDR2 SYDVKM. In DNA form, the CDR3 reads TGTGCCAGCAGTGGGGGACAGGGCTGGGGTCAGCCCCAGCATTTT. This codes for CASSGGQGWGQPQHF.

The chain carries TRBV3-1 (or the pseudogene TRBV3-2) and TRBJ1-3; 7 bases are a match to TRBD1. With V trimmed by 5 bases and J by 3 bases, 7 bases remained unmatched. The germline CDR1 and CDR2 sequences are LGHDT and YNNKEL (reference sequence). This CDR3 is built from 15 residues. The CDR3 reads CASSNGQVNGNTIYF. Written as DNA, the CDR3 is TGTGCCAGCAGCAATGGACAGGTGAATGGAAACACCATATATTTT.

This sequence joins TRBV18 and TRBJ1-1, with D possibly TRBD1 on 6 matching bases. The CDR3 totals 16 residues. Germline V gives CDR1 KGHSH, CDR2 LQKENI. Trimming stripped 4 bases from V and 1 base from J, with 16 bases between. CDR3 sequence reads: CASSLLPGTSNTEAFF. The DNA of the CDR3 is TGTGCCAGCTCACTTCTTCCCGGGACATCGAACACTGAAGCTTTCTTT.